This note documents a single T cell receptor beta chain sequence. The V and J ends lost 4 bases and 0 bases, in that order; junction bases with no gene match: 11. Germline values: CDR1 LGHDT, CDR2 YNNKEL (reference sequence). The CDR3 totals 18 residues. The source of the sample is a study of blood T cell repertoires in COVID-19. Measured with immunoSEQ multiplex PCR; TCRdb has only the in-frame clones, and not every one. The sample has roughly 81,000 clones, approximately 82% seen once. Specimen: peripheral blood. This chain uses TRBV3-1 (or the pseudogene TRBV3-2) with TRBJ2-3; 9 bases align to TRBD2. This TCR derives from a woman between 65 and 79 years old with acute or convalescent COVID-19. The CDR3: CASSLVFASGESTDTQYF. The CDR3, as DNA: TGTGCCAGCAGCCTCGTATTTGCTAGCGGGGAAAGCACAGATACGCAGTATTTT.